This T cell receptor (beta chain) was identified in a study of cytotoxic CD8 clonotypes in ibrutinib-treated CLL. For the study at large: Response sampling occurred after a median approximately 12 months of treatment (range 6 to 36). Study-level findings and limits: While tracking circulating CD8+ T-cell counts, baseline clonality exceeded that of age-matched healthy donors. Public clonotypes (which were uncommon) either contracted or remained stable on treatment. At progression, clonality fell back toward baseline after rising at ibrutinib response.

Germline V gene sequence: CDR1 MNHEY, CDR2 SVGAGI. The V gene lost 1 base and the J gene lost 1 base, with 4 bases spanning the gap. This CDR3 has 13 amino acids. In regard to this clone: Its antigen is still unknown.

Profiling relied on immunoSEQ multiplex PCR, and the TCRdb table lists in-frame clones only, not all of them. There are about 74,000 clones in the sample; approximately 80% occur only once, and less than 9% lies in the top ten. This receptor was obtained from a human donor with chronic lymphocytic leukemia. The chain couples TRBV6-5 to TRBJ1-1; D is unclear. This specimen was PBMCs, taken at disease progression, from a patient treated with ibrutinib. CDR3 DNA: TGTGCCAGCAGTTACTTGCAGAACACTGAAGCTTTCTTT. As protein: CASSYLQNTEAFF.